This TCR beta chain is drawn from a study of T cell responses to AZD1222 COVID-19 vaccine. General study findings and limits: Following two doses of AZD1222, Spike-specific TCR breadth and depth rose.

This CDR3 contains 11 residues. Germline V gene data show CDR1 as SNHLY and CDR2 as FYNNEI. With 8 bases removed from V and 4 bases from J, the gap between germline ends came to 5 bases. Details on this clone: The target antigen is unknown.

Some clones are missing from TCRdb's copy, which holds only in-frame ones; the method was immunoSEQ multiplex PCR. The sample contains under 150,000 clones, just under 95% of which appear only once. This clonotype originated in an adult in good health. The sequencing used peripheral blood, collected on day 0 of AZD1222 vaccination. The chain has TRBV2 and TRBJ2-2; D unclear. Here the CDR3 reads CASQVTGELFF. Here the CDR3 DNA reads TGTGCCAGCCAGGTCACCGGGGAGCTGTTTTTT.